The next 26 T cell receptor beta chains were all read from a single sample in a study of blood T cell repertoires in COVID-19 (TCRdb year 2020). To prepare the library, the immunoSEQ multiplex PCR assay was applied. TCRdb took this table from immuneACCESS and kept in-frame rearrangements with V and J called. Such tables lack part of the clones; where checked against another copy, unresolved V genes explain under half of the gap, and the rest is unexplained. The sample includes approximately 200,000 clones, with 80% to 90% observed a single time. The biggest ten clones account for around 3.3% of the sample. Source material: peripheral blood. These receptors all come from a man aged 55-75 years with acute or convalescent COVID-19.

V gene TRBV6-2 or TRBV6-3 combines with J gene TRBJ2-7, with 10 bases aligning to TRBD2. V gave up 2 bases and J gave up 1 base; unmatched junction bases: 5. The CDR3 runs to 16 residues. Germline assignment: CDR1 MNHEY and CDR2 SVGEGT. CDR3 nucleotide sequence: TGTGCCAGCAGTTACAAACGGACTAGCGGTTCCTACGAGCAGTACTTC. It specifies CASSYKRTSGSYEQYF.

The chain has TRBV3-1 (or the pseudogene TRBV3-2) and TRBJ2-7; 8 bases agree with TRBD2. The V gene end was trimmed by 5 bases and the J gene end by 2 bases; junction bases not matched to a gene: 17. Looked up from germline, CDR1 is LGHDT and CDR2 is YNNKEL (reference sequence). CDR3 length: 18 amino acids. The CDR3 DNA is TGTGCCAGCAGCTTACGTAGACCGGGACTAGGGGGGGCCTACGAGCAGTACTTC. This codes for CASSLRRPGLGGAYEQYF.

The chain recombines TRBV4-3 with TRBJ1-4; 10 bases line up with TRBD1. CDR1 LGHNA and CDR2 YSLEER come from the germline V gene. Germline trimming cut 4 bases from V and 8 bases from J; bases unmatched to any gene: 7. The CDR3 is 15 residues long. Here the CDR3 reads CASSRDRGRGEKLFF. In DNA form, the CDR3 reads TGCGCCAGCAGCCGCGACAGGGGGCGTGGGGAAAAACTGTTTTTT.

V usage is TRBV6-5 and J usage is TRBJ2-2; 9 nucleotides match TRBD2. Germline V gene lookup returns CDR1 MNHEY and CDR2 SVGAGI. The J segment lost 7 bases and the V segment lost 6 bases, leaving 6 bases of the junction unmatched. The CDR3 consists of 14 residues. CDR3 region: CASRNSGSNGELFF. CDR3 DNA sequence: TGTGCCAGCAGAAATAGCGGGAGTAACGGGGAGCTGTTTTTT.

This clone was seen a handful of times. This chain joins TRBV27 and TRBJ2-7; 7 bases match TRBD2. CDR1 and CDR2 (germline): MNHEY, SMNVEV (reference sequence). CDR3 size: 17 residues. Trimming cost V 0 bases and J 4 bases; bases outside gene matches: 12. The CDR3 DNA reads as TGTGCCAGCAGTTTATCGAACCAGCGGCGGGGGAATTACGAGCAGTACTTC. Translation gives CASSLSNQRRGNYEQYF.

V and J are TRBV4-2 and TRBJ2-7; 10 nucleotides agree with TRBD1. The CDR3 loop spans 14 amino acids. J lost 6 bases, V lost 3 bases, and 5 bases had no gene match. Germline lookup yields CDR1 LGHNA and CDR2 YNFKEQ. Here the CDR3 DNA reads TGTGCCAGCAGCCACCCAGGGACAGGGGCCGAGCAGTACTTC. As protein: CASSHPGTGAEQYF.

The chain recombines TRBV15 with TRBJ2-1, with D possibly matching TRBD2 (5 bases). V lost 5 bases, J lost 4 bases, and 15 bases lay in between. This CDR3 comprises 15 residues. The germline V gene encodes CDR1 LNHNV and CDR2 YYDKDF (reference sequence). The CDR3 region has the DNA TGTGCCACCAGCCCCCCATCCCGGGATTACAATGAGCAGTTCTTC. This gives the protein CATSPPSRDYNEQFF.

This chain links TRBV18 with TRBJ2-2, with D perhaps TRBD1 (7 bases). The CDR3 contains 14 residues. In germline, CDR1 is KGHSH, CDR2 LQKENI. V was clipped by 7 bases and J by 5 bases, with 14 bases between them. CDR3 in DNA: TGTGCCAGCTTGGAGGGGGCGAGGACCGGGGAGCTGTTTTTT. Encoded protein: CASLEGARTGELFF.

The rearrangement joins TRBV5-6 to TRBJ1-4; D is possibly TRBD1 (5 bases). In germline, CDR1 is SGHDT, CDR2 YYEEEE. Trimming removed 4 bases at V and 2 bases at J, with 15 bases between. This CDR3 spans 16 amino acids. The CDR3 sequence is CASSRTGTRTNEKLFF. For the CDR3, the DNA is TGTGCCAGCAGCCGGACGGGGACTAGGACTAATGAAAAACTGTTTTTT.

This clone was counted a single time. The chain carries TRBV28 and TRBJ2-6, with 7 positions matching TRBD2. The ends lost 6 bases at V and 1 base at J; junction bases unmatched: 21. CDR1 and CDR2 (germline): MDHEN, SYDVKM. This CDR3 region has 21 residues. The CDR3 DNA follows: TGTGCCAGCAGCGGGGGGATCCGAGGACGCGAGGATTTATCTGGGGCCAACGTCCTGACTTTC. Translation gives CASSGGIRGREDLSGANVLTF.

The rearrangement uses TRBV6-2 or TRBV6-3 and TRBJ1-1; 7 nucleotides line up with TRBD1. This CDR3 region has 15 residues. V dropped 0 bases and J dropped 11; count of bases not matched to a gene: 12. Germline-derived CDR1 and CDR2 are MNHEY and SVGEGT. The DNA of the CDR3 is TGTGCCAGCAGTTACTCTGGGCGGACAGGCCGAGTTGCTTTCTTT. As protein: CASSYSGRTGRVAFF.

This clone appeared a single time. This chain joins TRBV5-1 and TRBJ1-3, with TRBD1 matching 7 bases. CDR1 SGHRS and CDR2 YFSETQ come from the germline V gene. V lost 7 bases to trimming and J lost 0 bases; unmatched junction nucleotides: 4. The length of the CDR3 is 14 residues. The CDR3 nucleotides read TGCGCCAGCGGCCAGGGGGTCTCTGGAAACACCATATATTTT. It translates to CASGQGVSGNTIYF.

This chain links TRBV18 with TRBJ2-3, with 9 bases aligning to TRBD2. CDR1 KGHSH and CDR2 LQKENI come from the germline V gene. There are 15 residues in the CDR3. J lost 4 bases, V lost 5 bases, and 7 bases had no gene match. In DNA form, the CDR3 reads TGTGCCAGCTCAGGGACTAGCCCACCGGCAGATACGCAGTATTTT. Its translation: CASSGTSPPADTQYF.

The V gene is TRBV28, the J gene TRBJ2-5; D might be TRBD1 (6 bases). The germline V gene encodes CDR1 MDHEN and CDR2 SYDVKM. The CDR3 has 14 residues. V lost 5 bases to trimming and J lost 1 base, with 11 bases between them. The CDR3 DNA reads as TGTGCCAGCAGTCCTCGCAGGGGCCAAGAGACCCAGTACTTC. Translation: CASSPRRGQETQYF. Complete variable domain (other parts from reference TRBV28 and TRBJ2-5): DVKVTQSSRYLVKRTGEKVFLECVQDMDHENMFWYRQDPGLGLRLIYFSYDVKMKEKGDIPEGYSVSREKKERFSLILESASTNQTSMYLCASSPRRGQETQYFGPGTRLLVL.

This rearrangement joins TRBV28 to TRBJ2-3; D not resolved. Germline V lookup: CDR1 MDHEN, CDR2 SYDVKM. This CDR3 contains 12 residues. Trimming cost V 5 bases and J 10 bases, with 13 bases left between them. CDR3 protein: CASSGIGGAQYF. CDR3 DNA: TGTGCCAGCAGTGGCATCGGCGGAGCGCAGTATTTT.

The V and J genes are TRBV11-3 and TRBJ2-1; 9 nucleotides match TRBD1. Trimming cost V 4 bases and J 9 bases; bases outside gene matches: 10. From germline, CDR1 is SGHNT and CDR2 YENEEA. The CDR3 contains 15 residues. The CDR3 here is CASSSTGGPLGEQFF. DNA for the CDR3: TGTGCCAGCAGCTCGACAGGGGGACCGCTGGGTGAGCAGTTCTTC.

The gene calls are TRBV19 and TRBJ1-5, with D maybe TRBD1 (5 bases). Trimming cost V 5 bases and J 3 bases, with 14 bases left between them. The germline CDR1 and CDR2 sequences are LNHDA and SQIVND (reference sequence). This CDR3 has 15 amino acids. The CDR3 DNA reads TGTGCCAGTAGTCCCTACAGGCCCGACAATCAGCCCCAGCATTTT. Its protein product is CASSPYRPDNQPQHF.

Note on this clone: The germline gene is not matched at one end of the junction; a read error may be the cause. This chain connects TRBV7-7 to TRBJ2-3; 12 nucleotides match TRBD1. CDR3 size: 16 residues. Germline V gene data show CDR1 as SSHAT and CDR2 as FNYEAQ (reference sequence). This CDR3 reads CASSSGTGGLPETQYF. CDR3 DNA: TGTGCTAGCAGCTCAGGGACAGGGGGCCTCCCCGAGACGCAGTATTTT. Full variable domain (missing parts from reference TRBV7-7 and TRBJ2-3): GAGVSQSPRYKVTKRGQDVTLRCDPISSHATLYWYQQALGQGPEFLTYFNYEAQPDKSGLPSDRFSAERPEGSISTLTIQRTEQRDSAMYRCASSSGTGGLPETQYFGPGTRLTVL.

The genes are TRBV19 and TRBJ2-3, with D hard to call. This CDR3 is 14 amino acids long. Trimming pared 6 bases from V and 0 bases from J, leaving 10 bases between. Germline V gene sequence: CDR1 LNHDA, CDR2 SQIVND (reference sequence). The CDR3 sequence is CASRTTSSTDTQYF. The CDR3 region has the DNA TGTGCCAGTAGGACGACAAGCAGCACAGATACGCAGTATTTT.

The chain employs TRBV5-1 and TRBJ2-1; D is uncertain. Germline V gene data show CDR1 as SGHRS and CDR2 as YFSETQ. The CDR3 is 15 residues long. Between the trimmed V and J ends, which lost 1 base and 2 bases, there was a span of 10 bases. The CDR3 DNA reads as TGCGCCAGCAGCTTGAAAAGAGGCCCCTACAATGAGCAGTTCTTC. It yields the protein CASSLKRGPYNEQFF.

The V gene is TRBV30, the J gene TRBJ1-1, with TRBD1 matching over 7 bases. Trimming cost V 4 bases and J 1 base; bases outside gene matches: 9. Germline V gene data show CDR1 as GTSNPN and CDR2 as SVGIG (reference sequence). This CDR3 is built from 15 residues. In nucleotides, the CDR3 is TGTGCCTGGACGGCTCTCACAGGGGCGAACACTGAAGCTTTCTTT. Translating gives CAWTALTGANTEAFF.

CDR3 bases: TGTGCCAGTAGTATAGACAGGGCGGGCAATCAGCCCCAGCATTTT. Translated, it gives CASSIDRAGNQPQHF. This chain uses TRBV19 with TRBJ1-5; the D gene is possibly TRBD1 (5 bases). V was pared by 0 bases and J by 2 bases, with 8 bases between. Germline CDR1 and CDR2: LNHDA and SQIVND (reference sequence). The CDR3 length is 15 residues.

The chain combines TRBV24-1 with TRBJ2-1, with a weak D call TRBD1 (6 bases). V lost 2 bases and J lost 7, with 17 bases in between. This CDR3 spans 16 amino acids. Germline values: CDR1 KGHDR, CDR2 SFDVKD. The CDR3 nucleotides read TGTGCCACCAGTGATTCCACCAGACCGAGGGGGAATGAGCAGTTCTTC. It is translated as CATSDSTRPRGNEQFF.

The chain links TRBV23-1 to TRBJ2-4; the D gene is possibly TRBD1 (6 bases). TRBV23-1 is an ORF, with its function uncertain. V lost 6 bases and J 0 bases, leaving 21 bases between the germline ends. This CDR3 is 18 amino acids long. In nucleotides, the CDR3 is TGCGCCAGCAGAGACAGGAGAACCGTAGATCTAGCCAAAAACATTCAGTACTTC. Translation gives CASRDRRTVDLAKNIQYF.

The gene calls are TRBV2 and TRBJ2-7; D unresolved. CDR1 is SNHLY, CDR2 FYNNEI, per germline. Between the trimmed V and J ends, which lost 2 bases and 3 bases, there was a span of 2 bases. The CDR3 is 11 residues long. CDR3 sequence: CASSERYEQYF. CDR3 in DNA: TGTGCCAGCAGTGAACGCTACGAGCAGTACTTC.

This clone was counted a few times. The chain uses TRBV4-2 and TRBJ2-7; the match to TRBD1 covers 7 bases. V lost 3 bases and J lost 13; bases outside the gene matches: 3. The CDR3 consists of 10 residues. Germline CDR1 is LGHNA and CDR2 is YNFKEQ. In DNA, the CDR3 is TGTGCCAGCAGCCAGGGGACAGTTTACTTC. Amino acids: CASSQGTVYF.